This TCR beta chain emerged from a study of T cell repertoires in aging, cancer and after chemotherapy. Findings of the study overall: In healthy donors, age-related TCR diversity loss mainly reflected lost richness. Median generation probability rose over the chemotherapy interval in each cancer cohort, suggesting rebound thymic output.

Trimming shortened V by 6 bases and J by 3 bases, and 11 bases separated the two germline ends. In germline, CDR1 is MNHEY, CDR2 SVGAGI. The CDR3 sequence is 13 residues long. This clonotype is labeled large. What it binds is not known. TRB rearrangements spanning V, D and J were amplified using mixed TRB-A/B primers. TCRdb reprocessed the multiplex PCR reads with MiXCR, giving one entry per CDR3 protein. This table holds about 770 distinct CDR3 sequences, 27% found once. TCR beta rearrangements were amplified from peripheral blood genomic DNA. The chain links TRBV6-5 to TRBJ1-1; no definite D call. The receptor's source is a human donor with a solid tumor. Specimen: blood. CDR3 protein: CASRIGYYTEAFF. The CDR3 DNA is TGTGCCAGCAGAATCGGATATTACACTGAAGCTTTCTTT.